The 32 T cell receptor beta chains reported below all come from one sample, sequenced in a study of tumor-infiltrating lymphocytes in primary liver carcinoma. The input was 500 ng total RNA; TCR beta cDNA was made from it with a constant-region primer. The TCR beta library was amplified through three nested multiplex PCR rounds in a modified ARM-PCR procedure. Forward primers for TRBV1-TRBV30 and a C-beta reverse primer served the first two PCR rounds, at around 9 cycles each. TCRdb called the multiplex PCR reads again in MiXCR, with one record for every CDR3 protein. The sample has about 300,000 distinct CDR3 sequences, about 62% seen once. Unsorted whole blood supplied the RNA, and germline DNA was extracted too. Material for sequencing was peripheral blood. The origin of the receptors is a man aged 35 to 55 with primary liver carcinoma and hepatitis B virus infection.

For this clonotype: A read error may be the cause here, since a much bigger clone is one base away. The chain recombines TRBV4-2 with TRBJ1-3; D unresolved. Per germline, CDR1 LGHNA and CDR2 YNFKEQ. The CDR3 loop spans 16 amino acids. The CDR3 DNA reads as TGTGCCAGCAGACAAGGTTCCGGTAGCTCTGGAAACACCATATATTTT. Its translation: CASRQGSGSSGNTIYF.

A note on this clonotype: Germline and junction disagree at one end, which may indicate a read error. This chain joins TRBV28 and TRBJ1-2; TRBD1 is a possible D gene (5 bases). The CDR3 covers 13 residues. CDR1 MDHEN and CDR2 SYDVKM come from the germline V gene. The CDR3 DNA follows: TGTGGCAGCAGGGCCACGAAGGGGCAGGGCTACACCTTC. As protein: CGSRATKGQGYTF.

This clonotype was observed a single time. The junction shows a germline mismatch at one end, possibly a read error. The chain couples TRBV29-1 to TRBJ1-2; TRBD1 is a possible D gene (6 bases). Per germline, CDR1 SQVTM and CDR2 ANQGSEA. This CDR3 contains 14 residues. The CDR3: CSAVGSGDDYGFTF. For the CDR3, the DNA is TGCAGCGCAGTCGGGTCAGGGGATGACTATGGCTTCACCTTC.

On this clonotype itself: At one boundary the junction diverges from the germline segment, which might be a read error. The chain recombines TRBV6-2 or TRBV6-3 with TRBJ1-2, with D perhaps TRBD1 (6 bases). Looked up from germline, CDR1 is MNHEY and CDR2 is SVGEGT. This CDR3 region has 14 residues. The CDR3 DNA follows: TGTGCCAGCAGCCCCTCCGGGGGCAAGGGTGGCTACGCCTTC. This gives the protein CASSPSGGKGGYAF.

V gene TRBV5-1 combines with J gene TRBJ2-5, with D perhaps TRBD2 (6 bases). Trimming cost V 0 bases and J 5 bases, with 23 bases left between them. Germline CDR1 is SGHRS and CDR2 is YFSETQ. The CDR3 covers 18 residues. CDR3 in amino acids: CASSLAPVGGLSEETQYF. The CDR3 DNA follows: TGCGCCAGCAGCTTGGCCCCAGTGGGAGGCCTTAGCGAGGAGACCCAGTACTTC. Full variable domain (outside the CDR3, taken from reference TRBV5-1 and TRBJ2-5): KAGVTQTPRYLIKTRGQQVTLSCSPISGHRSVSWYQQTPGQGLQFLFEYFSETQRNKGNFPGRFSGRQFSNSRSEMNVSTLELGDSALYLCASSLAPVGGLSEETQYFGPGTRLLVL.

About this clonotype: The conserved phenylalanine or tryptophan is not found at the CDR3 terminus, so this likely reflects a read error. The DNA is left out, because the CDR3 cannot be placed on it with certainty; the CDR3 is given as TCRdb lists it. This chain uses TRBV21-1 with TRBJ2-1. TRBV21-1 is a pseudogene segment. 12 amino acids form the CDR3, both terminal residues included. The CDR3 spells CASSTHSGEQSL.

Turning to this clonotype: The junction departs from the called germline gene at one end, perhaps through a read error. The chain couples TRBV6-1 to TRBJ1-5; D possibly corresponds to TRBD1 (6 bases). Germline V CDR1 and CDR2: MNHNS, SASEGT. This CDR3 comprises 15 residues. Here the CDR3 DNA reads TGTGCCAGCAGTGTGGGACACTGGAGCAATCAGCCCCATCATTTT. Its protein product is CASSVGHWSNQPHHF.

The chain carries TRBV28 and TRBJ2-5, with D maybe TRBD2 (6 bases). The germline gives CDR1 MDHEN, CDR2 SYDVKM. The ends were cut back, 6 bases at V and 5 bases at J, with 16 bases in the middle. This CDR3 has 14 residues. As DNA, the CDR3 is TGTGCCAGCAGCTCTAGCGCGAGTAGGGAGACCCAGTACTTC. Translating it yields CASSSSASRETQYF.

This chain uses TRBV5-4 with TRBJ1-4; D remains ambiguous. The germline CDR1 and CDR2 sequences are SGHNT and YYREEE (reference sequence). This CDR3 spans 14 amino acids. V lost 4 bases and J lost 2, with 9 bases in between. The CDR3 bases are TGTGCCAGCAGCCCGGGAGGCACTAATGAAAAACTGTTTTTT. Translating it yields CASSPGGTNEKLFF.

A single count supports this clonotype. A single base separates this from a much larger clone, so it may be a read error. The chain recombines TRBV11-2 with TRBJ2-7; 7 nucleotides align to TRBD1. CDR3 length: 14 residues. Germline V gene data show CDR1 as SGHAT and CDR2 as FQNNGV. CDR3 amino acids: CTSSIGAGGYEQYF. In nucleotides, the CDR3 is TGTACCAGCAGCATAGGGGCAGGGGGCTACGAGCAGTACTTC.

As to this clonotype: This is likely a read error, given that the CDR3 carries no conserved phenylalanine or tryptophan at its end. The chain is built from TRBV11-2 and TRBJ2-7, with TRBD2 matching 11 bases. This CDR3 has 15 residues. Germline V gene data show CDR1 as SGHAT and CDR2 as FQNNGV. CDR3 protein: CASSPIAGGIYGQYI. In DNA, the CDR3 is TGTGCCAGCAGCCCCATAGCGGGAGGGATATACGGGCAGTACATC.

In the case of this clonotype: This CDR3 is missing its conserved last phenylalanine or tryptophan, likely due to a read error. The chain uses TRBV4-3 and TRBJ2-5; 12 bases line up with TRBD1. Germline CDR1 and CDR2: LGHNA and YSLEER. The CDR3 totals 17 residues. Germline trimming cut 1 base from V and 5 bases from J; bases unmatched to any gene: 8. CDR3 sequence reads: CASSQVPGQGAPETQYL. For the CDR3, the DNA is TGCGCCAGCAGCCAAGTACCGGGACAGGGGGCCCCGGAGACCCAGTACTTG.

In the case of this clonotype: A read error may produce the germline difference seen at one junction end. This chain joins TRBV10-2 and TRBJ2-1; D may match TRBD1 or TRBD2 (5 bases each). The germline V gene has CDR1 WSHSY and CDR2 SAAADI. The CDR3 runs 14 residues. The CDR3 bases are TGCGCCAGCAGACCCGGGACCGTCCGGAATGAGGAGTTCTTC. It encodes CASRPGTVRNEEFF.

Notes on this clonotype: A much larger clone differs from this one at a single base, so this may be a read error. The chain has TRBV6-1 and TRBJ2-7; D might be TRBD1 (6 bases). Germline V gene lookup returns CDR1 MNHNS and CDR2 SASEGT. This CDR3 is 14 amino acids long. The CDR3 DNA follows: TGTGCCAGCAGTGAACTGGGACAAGCCTACGAGAAGTACTTC. Encoded protein: CASSELGQAYEKYF.

The V call is TRBV18, the J call TRBJ2-7; D ambiguous. This CDR3 region has 14 residues. Germline V gives CDR1 KGHSH, CDR2 LQKENI. Between the trimmed V and J ends, which lost 3 bases and 0 bases, there was a span of 9 bases. The CDR3 loop reads CASSPLESSYEQYF. CDR3 in DNA: TGTGCCAGCTCACCGTTGGAGAGCTCCTACGAGCAGTACTTC.

About this clonotype itself: The junction departs from germline at one end; a sequencing error may be responsible. J is TRBJ2-7 and V is TRBV4-2, with a possible D match to TRBD1 (7 bases). Germline CDR1 and CDR2: LGHNA and YNFKEQ. This CDR3 has 17 amino acids. CDR3 sequence (DNA): TGTCCCAGCACCCTCCAAGGGGGCGGGACGAGCTCCTACGAGCAGTACTTC. Its protein is CPSTLQGGGTSSYEQYF.

On this clonotype: It may be a read error: a sequence one base away is much more abundant. This chain's CDR3 is CASCLMSGSDTQYF. The DNA of the CDR3 is TGTGCCAGCTGCTTGATGAGCGGATCAGATACGCAGTATTTT. The chain links TRBV5-6 to TRBJ2-3; D is perhaps TRBD2 (5 bases). This CDR3 comprises 14 residues. CDR1 is SGHDT and CDR2 is YYEEEE in the germline V gene.

On this clonotype: The CDR3 does not close with the conserved phenylalanine or tryptophan, likely indicating a read error. The rearrangement joins TRBV29-1 to TRBJ2-3; 10 bases agree with TRBD1. V was clipped by 7 bases and J by 5 bases; unmatched bases: 12. This CDR3 is built from 15 residues. Looked up from germline, CDR1 is SQVTM and CDR2 is ANQGSEA. The CDR3 is CSAGPVTGGIDTQYL. The CDR3 DNA follows: TGCAGCGCCGGCCCCGTGACAGGGGGCATAGATACGCAGTATTTG.

This clonotype was recorded a few times. The chain joins TRBV28 to TRBJ1-5; 7 nucleotides line up with TRBD1. With 6 bases clipped from V and 1 base from J, the junction kept 3 bases outside the gene matches. Germline V gene sequence: CDR1 MDHEN, CDR2 SYDVKM. The CDR3 consists of 14 residues. As DNA, the CDR3 is TGTGCCAGCAGGCCGGGACAGAGCAATCAGCCCCAGCATTTT. Translated, it gives CASRPGQSNQPQHF.

The chain joins TRBV7-2 to TRBJ1-5, with D hard to call. In germline, CDR1 is SGHTA, CDR2 FQGNSA. The CDR3 is 12 amino acids. The V gene lost 1 base and the J gene lost 5 bases, with 3 bases spanning the gap. This CDR3 is CASSLGYQPQHF. CDR3 nucleotide sequence: TGTGCCAGCAGCTTAGGCTATCAGCCCCAGCATTTT.

The rearrangement joins TRBV2 to TRBJ2-7; D assignment may be TRBD1 or TRBD2 (5 bases each). Germline CDR1 reads SNHLY; CDR2 reads FYNNEI. Trimming cost V 7 bases and J 2 bases, with 15 bases left between them. The CDR3 is 14 residues long. For the CDR3, the DNA is TGTGCCAGCACCAAAGAGGGGCAGACCTACGAGCAGTACTTC. Translation: CASTKEGQTYEQYF.

The chain has TRBV5-6 and TRBJ2-1; D uncertain. V lost 2 bases and J lost 4, with 7 bases in between. The CDR3 totals 13 residues. Germline V gene lookup returns CDR1 SGHDT and CDR2 YYEEEE. The CDR3 region has the DNA TGTGCCAGCAGCTTCAATGGATACAATGAGCAGTTCTTC. Amino acids: CASSFNGYNEQFF.

This clonotype is a singleton in its sample. Relative to the germline gene, one junction end is altered; a read error may explain this. V gene TRBV11-2 combines with J gene TRBJ2-3, with 9 positions matching TRBD2. This CDR3 spans 17 amino acids. The V gene's germline CDR1 is SGHAT and CDR2 FQNNGV. CDR3 nucleotide sequence: TGTGCCATCAGCTTAGAGGGGGGTAGCGGGAGCGCAGATACGCAGTATTTT. This translates into CAISLEGGSGSADTQYF.

This clonotype has a single count. The chain couples TRBV6-5 to TRBJ2-3; 9 bases map to TRBD2. The CDR3 length is 19 residues. V was clipped by 6 bases and J by 3 bases; unmatched bases: 19. CDR1 is MNHEY and CDR2 is SVGAGI in the germline V gene. The DNA for the CDR3 is TGTGCCAGCAGAGGTCTAGCGGGAAGGCAGTGCGTGAGGACAGATACGCAGTATTTT. Amino acid sequence: CASRGLAGRQCVRTDTQYF.

CDR3 bases: TGTGCCAGCAGCTCTTCGAGGGAGTGGTCCCACGAGCAGTACTTC. Translated: CASSSSREWSHEQYF. The chain couples TRBV7-2 to TRBJ2-7; TRBD2 is a possible D gene (5 bases). Looked up from germline, CDR1 is SGHTA and CDR2 is FQGNSA. CDR3 length: 15 residues. Between the trimmed V and J ends, which lost 4 bases and 5 bases, there was a span of 18 bases.

The chain combines TRBV5-1 with TRBJ2-3; D may be TRBD2 (6 bases). The germline gives CDR1 SGHRS, CDR2 YFSETQ. The CDR3 extends over 16 amino acids. Trimming removed 4 bases at V and 0 bases at J, with 15 bases between. The CDR3: CASSQALALSTDTQYF. DNA for the CDR3: TGCGCCAGCAGCCAAGCTCTAGCGCTTAGCACAGATACGCAGTATTTT.

For this clonotype: A much more abundant neighbour one base away suggests this may be a read error. The chain joins TRBV5-1 to TRBJ1-2; no clear D. Germline values: CDR1 SGHRS, CDR2 YFSETQ. This CDR3 spans 13 amino acids. CDR3 region: CASSPTTNYVYTF. Written as DNA, the CDR3 is TGCGCCAGCAGCCCAACAACCAACTATGTCTACACCTTC.

Comments on this clonotype: The junction departs from the called germline gene at one end, perhaps through a read error. The chain is built from TRBV11-1 and TRBJ2-1, with D possibly TRBD2 on 6 matching bases. The CDR3 length is 15 residues. Per germline, CDR1 SGHAT and CDR2 FQDESV (reference sequence). DNA of the CDR3: TGCACCAGCAGCTTAGAACTAGCAAACTACAATGTGCAGTTCTTC. Amino acid sequence: CTSSLELANYNVQFF.

A few counts support this clonotype. The chain employs TRBV6-2 or TRBV6-3 and TRBJ2-1; the match to TRBD2 covers 9 bases. This CDR3 region has 18 residues. The trim removed 2 bases at V and 4 bases at J, leaving 12 bases unmatched. The V gene's germline CDR1 is MNHEY and CDR2 SVGEGT. The CDR3 DNA is TGTGCCAGCAGTTACGTGACGTCTAGCGGGAAATTTTACAATGAGCAGTTCTTC. Encoded protein: CASSYVTSSGKFYNEQFF.

V and J are TRBV28 and TRBJ1-5; D may be TRBD1 or TRBD2 (5 bases each). The last part of the DNA fits TRBJ2-3 better; the J call may be wrong. The CDR3 totals 16 residues. Germline lookup yields CDR1 MDHEN and CDR2 SYDVKM. The CDR3 DNA follows: TGTGCCAGCAGTTTACGGTTGTTGGCAGGGAGTCAGCCCCAGTATTTT. It encodes CASSLRLLAGSQPQYF.

Concerning this clonotype itself: The junction departs from the called germline gene at one end, perhaps through a read error. This chain connects TRBV11-2 to TRBJ2-5; the D gene is possibly TRBD1 (5 bases). Germline CDR1 is SGHAT and CDR2 is FQNNGV. The CDR3 is 12 amino acids. In nucleotides, the CDR3 is TGTGCCGACAGCTTGAATCGAGAGACCCAGTGCTTC. Its protein product is CADSLNRETQCF. The full variable domain, with the rest looked up from reference TRBV11-2 and TRBJ2-5, is EAGVAQSPRYKIIEKRQSVAFWCNPISGHATLYWYQQILGQGPKLLIQFQNNGVVDDSQLPKDRFSAERLKGVDSTLKIQPAKLEDSAVYLCADSLNRETQCFGPGTRLLVL.

Regarding this clonotype: The junction does not match germline at one end; this may be a read error. The chain couples TRBV7-9 to TRBJ1-2; TRBD1 agrees at 7 bases. Germline CDR1 reads SEHNR; CDR2 reads FQNEAQ (reference sequence). The CDR3 has 12 amino acids. This chain's CDR3 is CDSSEGAYGYTF. For the CDR3, the DNA is TGTGACAGCAGCGAGGGGGCATATGGCTACACCTTC.